This T cell receptor (beta chain) derives from a study of T cells in Graves' hyperthyroidism and ophthalmopathy. Study conclusions and caveats: Ophthalmopathy was identified by the model a median approximately six months ahead of onset.

This clonotype was recorded only once. Its matching antigen is unknown. The CDR3 has 14 residues. Germline V gene lookup returns CDR1 SQVTM and CDR2 ANQGSEA. V lost 0 bases and J lost 13, with 21 bases in between. What was amplified from RNA transcripts were TCR beta CDR3 regions. First-round RT-PCR of the TCR CDR3 relied on the HTBI primer set. TCRdb recomputed calls from the multiplex PCR reads with MiXCR, one row per CDR3 protein. Of hundreds of thousands of distinct CDR3 sequences listed, just under 20% are singletons. The study excluded patients with uncontrolled infection, other autoimmune disease, pregnancy or lactation. PBMCs came from more than 8.5 ml fresh peripheral blood.

The sequenced sample was blood. The source is a man aged 35 to 55 with Graves' ophthalmopathy. V gene TRBV29-1 combines with J gene TRBJ2-5; no reliable D call. CDR3 DNA sequence: TGCAGCGTTGAAGATAAGGGCTTCCCCTCTCTTCGGTACTTC. Its protein product is CSVEDKGFPSLRYF.